This entry concerns a single T cell receptor beta chain. Germline V lookup: CDR1 WNHNN, CDR2 SYGVQD (reference sequence). V dropped 3 bases and J dropped 0 bases, with 2 bases sitting between them. CDR3 length: 12 residues. The sample is drawn from a study of T cell changes during pregnancy in multiple sclerosis. Sequencing was performed with immunoSEQ multiplex PCR; in TCRdb, only in-frame clones are kept and a portion is missing. The table includes 40,000 to 50,000 clones, 84% detected once. The specimen was CD4+ T cells from peripheral blood mononuclear cells, collected before pregnancy. The source is a female donor with multiple sclerosis, enrolled in a pregnancy study. The V call is TRBV10-1, the J call TRBJ1-2; D not certain. CDR3 nucleotides: TGCGCCAGCAGTGACGCTAACTATGGCTACACCTTC. Its translation: CASSDANYGYTF.